This TCR beta chain was captured in a study of T cell responses to AZD1222 COVID-19 vaccine listed by TCRdb under 2021. Study-level background: AZD1222 recipients with second doses at about 4 weeks or about 12 weeks were pooled, because spike-specific TCR depth and breadth did not differ between schedules. Enrollment into the trials was organized by age into subgroups of 18-55, 56-69 and 70-plus years, and those subgroups contained around 150, 28 and 57 TCR-sequenced participants, respectively. A total of over 230 trial participants underwent TCR sequencing, of whom 200 to 220 had received two doses of AZD1222 and around 25 had received two doses of the MenACWY control vaccine.

The CDR3 regions of human TCRbeta chains were analyzed by immunosequencing. On the study's bioinformatics: Repertoire TCRs were checked for matches against a reference library of SARS-CoV-2-specific TCRs that had been generated using the MIRA antigen-specificity platform. Breadth meant the fraction of unique TCRs that were SARS-CoV-2-associated, whereas depth meant the fraction of total T cells that were SARS-CoV-2-associated. Using the MIRA data, each spike-specific TCR was assigned both to the spike region to which the TCR was reactive and to a CD4 or CD8 class. Log10-transformed breadth and depth values were compared by one-way ANOVA with Sidak's multiple comparisons tests. Not all clones reach the TCRdb copy of this immuneACCESS table, which keeps in-frame sequences only. Checked studies attribute under half of the gap to unresolved V genes and leave the rest unexplained. Clone size and the V and J calls come from that table; the DNA yielded D and trimming. Across this sample there are 130,000 to 150,000 clones, with 75% to 90% seen only once. Together, the top ten hold more than 1.5% of the sample.

Note on this clone: Its recognized antigen is unknown. No much larger clonotype is one base removed from it; base qualities were not supplied.

The time point label of this sample denotes: baseline before first vaccination. Samples from vaccinated people were obtained from the UK trials COV001 and COV002, which included a single-blind randomized controlled phase 2/3 trial of AZD1222 (ChAdOx1 nCoV-19) in healthy adults. For TCRbeta chain sequencing, PBMC samples were collected from trial participants at day 0 and at day 28 after the second dose. Findings and caveats that apply to the study as a whole: In the small 56-69-year group, the increase in depth fell short of significance, most likely because of low power. A significant rise in spike-specific TCR breadth and depth was observed after two AZD1222 doses relative to day 0 and relative to MenACWY recipients. Participants were mostly white British and included more females than males, and it was suggested by the authors that clonal diversity may have been underestimated. Vaccine-associated CD4 TCRs spanned the whole spike protein, with dominant responses in regions 160-218 and 743-854. Because no day 14 peak-response samples were available, the repertoires could be characterized only after the peak T cell response. Conclusions about previously exposed vaccinees are limited, since just 5 to 7 AZD1222 recipients were seropositive for SARS-CoV-2 at baseline. Epitopes outside the regions mutated in the B.1.351 and B.1.1.7 variants were reportedly recognized by nearly half of the unique spike-specific TCRs.

V is trimmed back by 8 bases and J by 1 base, and the junction contains 0 bases that no gene match accounts for. The CDR3 holds 12 amino acids from the cysteine to the phenylalanine. The only DNA kept is the CDR3, 36 bases in frame from the first base. From a lookup of the germline V gene (reference sequence), CDR1 and CDR2 are LNHDA and SQIVND. The receptor was derived from an adult in good health. The sample was peripheral blood, taken on day 0 of AZD1222 vaccination. The chain was built from TRBV19 and TRBJ1-1, with 8 central nucleotides matching TRBD1. The sequence in DNA is TGTGCCAGTGGACAGGGGAACACTGAAGCTTTCTTT. It translates to CASGQGNTEAFF.